A single sample is the source of the 10 T cell receptor beta chains below, sequenced in a study of cytomegalovirus exposure and HLA in healthy donors. In the PCR, 60 Vbeta and 13 Jbeta primers were used. Sequenced by immunoSEQ multiplex PCR; TCRdb stores in-frame clones only, minus some. The data show some 140,000 clones, roughly three quarters seen once. The sequenced sample consisted of PBMCs. The receptor set was obtained from a man younger than 30 in good health and CMV-seronegative.

The chain combines TRBV6-4 with TRBJ2-1; D is possibly TRBD2 (6 bases). V shed 0 bases and J shed 10 bases, with 10 bases lying between them. The length of the CDR3 is 13 residues. Germline values: CDR1 MRHNA, CDR2 SNTAGT. CDR3 nucleotide sequence: TGTGCCAGCAGTGACTCGGGAGGAGCCGAGCAGTTCTTC. This encodes CASSDSGGAEQFF.

The chain recombines TRBV6-4 with TRBJ1-2, with 7 bases fitting TRBD1. In germline, CDR1 is MRHNA, CDR2 SNTAGT. The CDR3 covers 15 residues. Losses at the gene ends were 4 bases for V and 5 bases for J; bases not matched to a gene: 10. This CDR3 reads CASSGEKGAAYGYTF. The CDR3 region has the DNA TGTGCCAGCAGTGGGGAGAAGGGGGCAGCATATGGCTACACCTTC.

V is TRBV5-1 and J is TRBJ2-1, with a tentative D call TRBD1 (5 bases). CDR1 SGHRS and CDR2 YFSETQ come from the germline V gene. The CDR3 is 13 amino acids. V lost 4 bases and J 7 bases, leaving 12 bases between the germline ends. CDR3 residues: CASSLGQPNEQFF. For the CDR3, the DNA is TGCGCCAGCAGCCTAGGACAACCAAATGAGCAGTTCTTC.

V usage is TRBV2 and J usage is TRBJ1-5; D is unclear. Germline CDR1 SNHLY, CDR2 FYNNEI. Trimming took 4 bases from V and 5 from J, leaving 9 bases between them. The CDR3 is made up of 13 amino acids. The DNA for the CDR3 is TGTGCCAGCAGTGCCGGGGAGGATCAGCCCCAGCATTTT. Its protein is CASSAGEDQPQHF.

As DNA, the CDR3 is TGCGCCAGCAGCTTGGCCGCAGGGGCAGGACGCACTGAAGCTTTCTTT. Protein: CASSLAAGAGRTEAFF. V usage is TRBV5-1 and J usage is TRBJ1-1; weak D call: TRBD1 (6 bases). This CDR3 comprises 16 residues. Germline CDR1 SGHRS, CDR2 YFSETQ. V lost 0 bases and J 4 bases, leaving 16 bases between the germline ends. The entire variable domain, with the rest obtained from reference TRBV5-1 and TRBJ1-1, is as follows: KAGVTQTPRYLIKTRGQQVTLSCSPISGHRSVSWYQQTPGQGLQFLFEYFSETQRNKGNFPGRFSGRQFSNSRSEMNVSTLELGDSALYLCASSLAAGAGRTEAFFGQGTRLTVV.

The chain carries TRBV2 and TRBJ2-5, with 7 bases matching TRBD2. The trim removed 2 bases at V and 9 bases at J, leaving 12 bases unmatched. CDR1 and CDR2 from the germline V gene are SNHLY and FYNNEI. This CDR3 has 15 amino acids. The CDR3 sequence: CASSEYGGVLRAQYF. The CDR3, as DNA: TGTGCCAGCAGTGAATATGGGGGGGTCCTCCGGGCCCAGTACTTC.

V and J are TRBV27 and TRBJ2-7; D gene uncertain. Germline values: CDR1 MNHEY, CDR2 SMNVEV (reference sequence). CDR3 length equals 14 residues. V lost 7 bases and J lost 2, with 15 bases in between. This chain's CDR3 is CASTPIAGTYEQYF. Here the CDR3 DNA reads TGTGCCAGCACTCCGATCGCAGGAACCTACGAGCAGTACTTC.

Details on this clone: One junction end disagrees with the germline gene, perhaps due to a read error. The chain is built from TRBV7-9 and TRBJ2-7, with 7 bases lining up with TRBD1. The CDR3 runs to 16 residues. Germline CDR1 and CDR2: SEHNR and FQNEAQ (reference sequence). CDR3 nucleotides: TGTTCCAGCAGCTCTCCTAGGACAGGTAGCTCCTACGAGCAGTACTTC. This translates into CSSSSPRTGSSYEQYF.

This clone was found a few times. The chain recombines TRBV27 with TRBJ1-1; D is ambiguous. The CDR3 covers 14 residues. The ends were cut back, 8 bases at V and 2 bases at J, with 15 bases in the middle. CDR1 MNHEY and CDR2 SMNVEV come from the germline V gene (reference sequence). The CDR3 DNA reads TGTGCCAGCGGTCGAAACCGGGGTAACACTGAAGCTTTCTTT. Its translation: CASGRNRGNTEAFF.

The V and J genes are TRBV30 and TRBJ1-4; 7 nucleotides match TRBD1. CDR3 length equals 15 residues. Trimming removed 2 bases from V and 5 bases from J; junction bases left unmatched: 8. Germline V gene sequence: CDR1 GTSNPN, CDR2 SVGIG (reference sequence). The CDR3 spells CAWSISGTVNEKLFF. DNA for the CDR3: TGTGCCTGGAGTATTTCCGGGACAGTCAATGAAAAACTGTTTTTT.